The rows below give T cell receptor beta chains drawn from one sample of a study of blood T cell repertoires in COVID-19. Using immunoSEQ multiplex PCR, the repertoire was profiled, and TCRdb retains in-frame clones only, with some absent. The data show roughly 100,000 clones, 70% to 75% seen once. Sequencing was carried out using peripheral blood. The source is a human donor with acute or convalescent COVID-19. The donor label of this sample is uncertain. CDR3s include the opening cysteine and the closing phenylalanine or tryptophan. A D gene is named only where the DNA matches it firmly. Only some rows state a clone size, as once, few, many or a class for expanded clones.

D	J	size	V	DNA	CDR3
TRBD1	TRBJ2-5	NA	TRBV19	TGTGCCAGACAGGGGCCGTCACTCCAAGAGACCCAGTACTTC	CARQGPSLQETQYF
TRBD1	TRBJ2-7	NA	TRBV10-3	TGTGCCACTGGGACAGTGTCCGAGCAGTACTTC	CATGTVSEQYF
NA	TRBJ2-5	few	TRBV6-4	TGTGCCAGCATGTTATTAGAGACCCAGTACTTC	CASMLLETQYF
TRBD1	TRBJ1-6	NA	TRBV30	TGTGCCTGGAGAGCCGGACGGGACAGGGTGGTCTATAATTCACCCCTCCACTTT	CAWRAGRDRVVYNSPLHF
NA	TRBJ1-2	few	TRBV12-3/TRBV12-4	TGTGCCAGCACCCGGACAGAGAACTATGGCTACACCTTC	CASTRTENYGYTF
TRBD1	TRBJ2-3	few	TRBV10-2	TGCGCCACTCGACAGGGGGCCGCAGATACGCAGTATTTT	CATRQGAADTQYF
TRBD1	TRBJ1-5	NA	TRBV30	TGTGCCTGGAGTGTACAAGGGGGCGGGCAGCCCCAGCATTTT	CAWSVQGGGQPQHF
NA	TRBJ1-2	few	TRBV9	TGTGCCAGCAGCCCTCACCTATCCTCCGGAGCCTATGGCTACACCTTC	CASSPHLSSGAYGYTF
TRBD2	TRBJ2-3	NA	TRBV10-3	TGTGCCATCAGTGAACCGGGACTAGACACAGATACGCAGTATTTT	CAISEPGLDTDTQYF
TRBD1	TRBJ1-4	NA	TRBV19	TGTGCCAGTAGGCGGCGCGGGACAGATAATGAAAAACTGTTTTTT	CASRRRGTDNEKLFF
TRBD1	TRBJ2-1	NA	TRBV24-1	TGTGCCACCAGTGACCCGGACAGGGAAAGGTACTACAATGAGCAGTTCTTC	CATSDPDRERYYNEQFF
NA	TRBJ1-3	NA	TRBV18	TGTGCCAGCTCATCGGGACTGATCTCTGGAAACACCATATATTTT	CASSSGLISGNTIYF
TRBD1	TRBJ1-2	NA	TRBV28	TGTGCCAGCAGTTTTCGGGCAGGGGGCGGCTATGGCTACACCTTC	CASSFRAGGGYGYTF
NA	TRBJ1-1	NA	TRBV18	TGTGCCAGCTCTCGCCAGGGGCTAAACACTGAAGCTTTCTTT	CASSRQGLNTEAFF
NA	TRBJ1-5	NA	TRBV2	TGTGCCAGCAGCTCGATAGGGGGGGCCAATCAGCCCCAGCATTTT	CASSSIGGANQPQHF
TRBD2	TRBJ2-3	NA	TRBV5-1	TGCGCCAGCAGGGGACTAGCGGGGGGCACAGATACGCAGTATTTT	CASRGLAGGTDTQYF
NA	TRBJ1-4	NA	TRBV5-1	TGCGCCAGCAGCCAGGGCAGGGCTACTAATGAAAAACTGTTTTTT	CASSQGRATNEKLFF
TRBD2	TRBJ2-2	NA	TRBV7-8	TGTGCCAGCAGTTCCCTAGAGTGGGGGGGGAACACCGGGGAGCTGTTTTTT	CASSSLEWGGNTGELFF
NA	TRBJ1-6	NA	TRBV6-6	TGTGCCAGCAGTTCCTATGAGGATTCACCCCTCCACTTT	CASSSYEDSPLHF
TRBD1	TRBJ1-2	NA	TRBV12-3/TRBV12-4	TGTGCCAGCAGAGCCGGGACAGGGGATGGCTACACCTTC	CASRAGTGDGYTF
NA	TRBJ2-1	NA	TRBV12-2	TGTGCAAGTCGCTTAATGGGGGCGGGTGAGCAGTTCTTC	CASRLMGAGEQFF
NA	TRBJ1-2	NA	TRBV21-1	TGTGCCAGCAGCAAAGTATGTGGCTACACCTTC	CASSKVCGYTF
NA	TRBJ2-1	NA	TRBV10-2	TGCGCCAGCAGACGCAGGGTTGAGCAGTTCTTC	CASRRRVEQFF
NA	TRBJ2-3	NA	TRBV5-1	TGCGCCAGCAGGGAGTGGGATACGCAGTATTTT	CASREWDTQYF
TRBD2	TRBJ2-1	NA	TRBV11-2	TGTGCCAGCAGCTCCCTGGGGAGGGTCCATGAGCAGTTCTTC	CASSSLGRVHEQFF
NA	TRBJ1-6	once	TRBV7-2	TGTGCCAGCAGCCGGGGGAGTGTTAATTCACCCCTCCACTTT	CASSRGSVNSPLHF
NA	TRBJ1-2	NA	TRBV12-3/TRBV12-4	TGTGCCAGCAGTCCAGGACAGACGTATGGCTACACCTTC	CASSPGQTYGYTF
NA	TRBJ2-1	NA	TRBV27	TGTGCCAGCAGTTTACAGGGCACCTACAATGAGCAGTTCTTC	CASSLQGTYNEQFF
NA	TRBJ1-2	NA	TRBV12-3/TRBV12-4	TGTGCCAGCAGGGGGACCGGGGGATATGGCTACACCTTC	CASRGTGGYGYTF
TRBD1	TRBJ1-1	few	TRBV7-8	TGTGCCAGCATGCCGGACAGGGTCCCTGAAGCTTTCTTT	CASMPDRVPEAFF
NA	TRBJ2-5	NA	TRBV28	TGTGCCAGCAGTACTAGGACAGTTAACCCCCAAGAGACCCAGTACTTC	CASSTRTVNPQETQYF
NA	TRBJ1-3	once	TRBV6-5	TGTGCCAGCAGCCAGGGAAAATCTGGAAACACCATATATTTT	CASSQGKSGNTIYF
NA	TRBJ1-2	NA	TRBV15	TGTGCCACCAGCCTTGCGGCGGGGACCGGCTACACCTTC	CATSLAAGTGYTF
TRBD2	TRBJ2-3	NA	TRBV9	TGTGCCAGCAGCGGGCTAGCGGGGGGCGCAGATACGCAGTATTTT	CASSGLAGGADTQYF
TRBD1	TRBJ1-3	NA	TRBV14	TGTGCCAGCAGCCGGGACAGGGGGCGATCTGGAAACACCATATATTTT	CASSRDRGRSGNTIYF
TRBD2	TRBJ2-1	NA	TRBV28	TGTGCCAGCATAGTTAGCGGGGGGGTGCCGAGCTCCTACAATGAGCAGTTCTTC	CASIVSGGVPSSYNEQFF
NA	TRBJ1-2	NA	TRBV6-6	TGTGCCAGCAGTCATGACCCGCTCGGGGGCTACACCTTC	CASSHDPLGGYTF
NA	TRBJ2-5	once	TRBV11-2	TGTGCCAGCAGCCCCAGGTACAGGGAGGGAGAGACCCAGTACTTC	CASSPRYREGETQYF
NA	TRBJ2-2	NA	TRBV2	TGTGCCAGCACCCCACTAACCACCGGGGAGCTGTTTTTT	CASTPLTTGELFF
NA	TRBJ1-2	once	TRBV6-5	TGTGCCAGCAGGCCCGGGGACATAGGAGGCTACACCTTC	CASRPGDIGGYTF
NA	TRBJ2-1	NA	TRBV6-5	TGTGCCAGCACTAGGACACAGATGGTCAATGAGCAGTTCTTC	CASTRTQMVNEQFF
TRBD1	TRBJ1-4	NA	TRBV30	TGTGCCTGGAGTGCAACTCACACAGGGGTGGTGGAAAAACTGTTTTTT	CAWSATHTGVVEKLFF
TRBD2	TRBJ2-5	NA	TRBV11-2	TGTGCCAGCAGCACCGCTAGCGGGAGACAAGAGACCCAGTACTTC	CASSTASGRQETQYF
TRBD2	TRBJ2-1	NA	TRBV27	TGTGCCAGCCGGGGCGGGGGGGATGAGCAGTTCTTC	CASRGGGDEQFF
NA	TRBJ1-1	medium-sized	TRBV21-1	TGTGCCAGCAGCAAACGAGGAAGGACAGGAGACACTGAAGCTTTCTTT	CASSKRGRTGDTEAFF
NA	TRBJ1-1	NA	TRBV11-3	TGTGCCAGCAGCAAATCCCTCGGTACTGAAGCTTTCTTT	CASSKSLGTEAFF
NA	TRBJ2-2	NA	TRBV9	TGTGCCAGCATAGACAGGAGTACCGGGGAGCTGTTTTTT	CASIDRSTGELFF
TRBD2	TRBJ2-2	many	TRBV11-2	TGTGCCAGCGGCGGACTAGCGGGGGGCCGTTACACTTCCGGGGAGCTGTTTTTT	CASGGLAGGRYTSGELFF
NA	TRBJ1-5	many	TRBV6-5	TGTGCCAGCAGTTACGATCGGACAGGCAATCAGCCCCAGCATTTT	CASSYDRTGNQPQHF
NA	TRBJ1-6	once	TRBV4-1	TGCGCCAGCAGCCAAGACTTGCTGAGCTCCTATAATTCACCCCTCCACTTT	CASSQDLLSSYNSPLHF
TRBD2	TRBJ2-5	NA	TRBV28	TGTGCCAGCAGTCCCGGACTAGCGGGGGAACCGCGGACCCAGTACTTC	CASSPGLAGEPRTQYF